The 28 T cell receptor beta chains below were found in one sample sequenced in a study of blood T cell repertoires in COVID-19. The data were produced by immunoSEQ multiplex PCR, yet TCRdb's version contains in-frame clones alone and is incomplete. The repertoire holds approximately 150,000 clones, with 75% to 85% as singletons. Specimen: PBMCs or T cells enriched from blood (not recorded which). The receptors come from a man aged 40-49 years who had recovered from COVID-19.

This clone was counted once. The CDR3, as DNA: TGTGCCACCAGTGAGATCGCGGGGGCCAACACAGATACGCAGTATTTT. It is translated as CATSEIAGANTDTQYF. The chain carries TRBV24-1 and TRBJ2-3, with a weak D call TRBD2 (7 bases). The length of the CDR3 is 16 residues. Trimming removed 4 bases from V and 2 bases from J, with 15 bases in between. Looked up from germline, CDR1 is KGHDR and CDR2 is SFDVKD.

The chain uses TRBV3-1 (or the pseudogene TRBV3-2) and TRBJ2-7; 7 nucleotides agree with TRBD1. The V segment lost 1 base and the J segment 6 bases; nucleotides outside the gene matches: 6. Germline values: CDR1 LGHDT, CDR2 YNNKEL (reference sequence). The CDR3 extends over 14 amino acids. As DNA, the CDR3 is TGTGCCAGCAGCCAAGGCGACAGGGTAGGCGAGCAGTACTTC. Translated: CASSQGDRVGEQYF.

The chain recombines TRBV7-6 with TRBJ1-4; 7 bases align to TRBD1. CDR1 and CDR2 (germline): SGHVS, FNYEAQ. This CDR3 comprises 16 residues. Trimming at V came to 1 base and at J to 4 bases, leaving 6 bases not matched to a gene. CDR3 amino acids: CASSLGPPGGNEKLFF. The CDR3 DNA reads TGTGCCAGCAGCTTAGGACCCCCAGGGGGTAATGAAAAACTGTTTTTT.

V usage is TRBV30 and J usage is TRBJ2-7, with a weak D call TRBD1 (6 bases). The CDR3 has 13 amino acids. The V gene's germline CDR1 is GTSNPN and CDR2 SVGIG (reference sequence). V lost 3 bases, J lost 3 bases, and 12 bases lay in between. Written as DNA, the CDR3 is TGTGCCTGGAGCCCGGGACATAGCTACGAGCAGTACTTC. This encodes CAWSPGHSYEQYF.

The gene calls are TRBV2 and TRBJ2-3; 10 bases match TRBD2. V dropped 0 bases and J dropped 5; count of bases not matched to a gene: 5. CDR3 length: 16 amino acids. Germline V CDR1 and CDR2: SNHLY, FYNNEI. CDR3 in amino acids: CASSEALASGGDTQYF. CDR3 nucleotide sequence: TGTGCCAGCAGTGAAGCGCTGGCTAGCGGGGGAGATACGCAGTATTTT.

The rearrangement uses TRBV6-5 and TRBJ2-1; 13 bases map to TRBD2. CDR1 is MNHEY, CDR2 SVGAGI, per germline. The length of the CDR3 is 15 residues. V lost 7 bases to trimming and J lost 7 bases; unmatched junction nucleotides: 7. CDR3 loop: CASNPLAGGRNEQFF. As DNA, the CDR3 is TGTGCCAGCAACCCACTAGCGGGGGGGCGGAATGAGCAGTTCTTC.

About this clone: Different DNA sequences within this sample yield the same CDR3. This chain links TRBV9 with TRBJ2-7; D is unclear. Germline V gene lookup returns CDR1 SGDLS and CDR2 YYNGEE. Trimming removed 0 bases at V and 1 base at J, with 11 bases between. The CDR3 has 15 amino acids. Here the CDR3 reads CASSVEVGSSYEQYF. The CDR3 nucleotides read TGTGCCAGCAGCGTAGAGGTCGGGTCTTCCTACGAGCAGTACTTC.

The table lists this clone with a count of one. This sequence joins TRBV4-1 and TRBJ1-5; no reliable D call. Germline assignment: CDR1 MGHRA and CDR2 YSYEKL. This CDR3 contains 13 residues. With 4 bases removed from V and 3 bases from J, the gap between germline ends came to 7 bases. CDR3 DNA: TGCGCCAGCAGCCCCCTCCCCAATCAGCCCCAGCATTTT. Its protein product is CASSPLPNQPQHF.

The chain carries TRBV30 and TRBJ1-6; 7 bases match TRBD1. Per germline, CDR1 GTSNPN and CDR2 SVGIG (reference sequence). The trim removed 2 bases at V and 7 bases at J, leaving 11 bases unmatched. CDR3 length equals 16 residues. CDR3 in amino acids: CAWSLAGTVGNSPLHF. CDR3 nucleotides: TGTGCCTGGAGTCTCGCGGGGACAGTGGGAAATTCACCCCTCCACTTT. Filled out from reference TRBV30 and TRBJ1-6, the complete variable domain reads SQTIHQWPATLVQPVGSPLSLECTVEGTSNPNLYWYRQAAGRGLQLLFYSVGIGQISSEVPQNLSASRPQDRQFILSSKKLLLSDSGFYLCAWSLAGTVGNSPLHFGNGTRLTVT.

The rearrangement joins TRBV24-1 to TRBJ2-3; D is possibly TRBD2 (5 bases). The CDR3 runs 13 residues. V lost 4 bases to trimming and J lost 6 bases, with 10 bases between them. Germline loops: CDR1 KGHDR, CDR2 SFDVKD. In DNA form, the CDR3 reads TGTGCCACCAGTGAACCCTGGAGGGATACGCAGTATTTT. Residues: CATSEPWRDTQYF.

The rearrangement links TRBV5-6 to TRBJ2-5; a weak D match, TRBD2 (7 bases). CDR3 size: 15 residues. V was clipped by 3 bases and J by 1 base, with 13 bases between them. Germline CDR1 and CDR2: SGHDT and YYEEEE. The CDR3 region is CASSWGRGLQETQYF. CDR3 nucleotide sequence: TGTGCCAGCAGCTGGGGGCGGGGGCTCCAAGAGACCCAGTACTTC.

This clone appeared a single time. V and J are TRBV6-5 and TRBJ2-5; D perhaps matches TRBD2 (8 bases). The CDR3 spans 15 residues. V was cut by 4 bases and J by 7 bases, with 19 bases left in between. Germline loops: CDR1 MNHEY, CDR2 SVGAGI. CDR3 nucleotides: TGTGCCAGCAGTTCCCGGACTAGCAACAGGGGGACCCAGTACTTC. Translation: CASSSRTSNRGTQYF.

V and J are TRBV9 and TRBJ2-3, with 11 bases aligning to TRBD2. The CDR3 length is 16 residues. The V gene end was trimmed by 4 bases and the J gene end by 1 base; junction bases not matched to a gene: 5. Germline V CDR1 and CDR2: SGDLS, YYNGEE. This chain's CDR3 is CASSPGLAEGTDTQYF. In DNA form, the CDR3 reads TGTGCCAGCAGCCCGGGACTAGCGGAGGGCACAGATACGCAGTATTTT. The full variable domain, completed using reference TRBV9 and TRBJ2-3, is DSGVTQTPKHLITATGQRVTLRCSPRSGDLSVYWYQQSLDQGLQFLIQYYNGEERAKGNILERFSAQQFPDLHSELNLSSLELGDSALYFCASSPGLAEGTDTQYFGPGTRLTVL.

This chain uses TRBV15 with TRBJ1-4; 8 bases line up with TRBD1. CDR1 and CDR2 from the germline V gene are LNHNV and YYDKDF (reference sequence). The CDR3 spans 16 residues. The V and J ends lost 2 bases and 7 bases, in that order; junction bases with no gene match: 9. CDR3 region: CATSRSFQGAGEKLFF. CDR3 in DNA: TGTGCCACCAGCAGATCCTTTCAGGGGGCGGGTGAAAAACTGTTTTTT.

This clone has more than one count but fewer than ten. The CDR3 DNA reads as TGTGCCAGTAGTAAGGGACTAGCGGGGGGGAACGAGCAGTACGTC. This codes for CASSKGLAGGNEQYV. V and J are TRBV19 and TRBJ2-7; 16 bases are a match to TRBD2. Germline CDR1 is LNHDA and CDR2 is SQIVND (reference sequence). The CDR3 extends over 15 amino acids. Trimming removed 4 bases from V and 5 bases from J; junction bases left unmatched: 2.

The chain recombines TRBV10-3 with TRBJ1-4, with D possibly TRBD1 on 5 matching bases. In germline, CDR1 is ENHRY, CDR2 SYGVKD. Between the trimmed V and J ends, which lost 4 bases and 1 base, there was a span of 10 bases. This CDR3 comprises 15 residues. CDR3 nucleotide sequence: TGTGCCATCAGTGTCGGGCAGGGAACTAATGAAAAACTGTTTTTT. Translating gives CAISVGQGTNEKLFF.

The chain carries TRBV5-5 and TRBJ2-7, with TRBD1 matching over 11 bases. J lost 3 bases, V lost 6 bases, and 17 bases had no gene match. The CDR3 is made up of 18 amino acids. The germline V gene encodes CDR1 SGHKS and CDR2 YYEKEE (reference sequence). CDR3 sequence reads: CASTLRTGGDPPYYEQYF. The CDR3 DNA reads as TGTGCCAGCACCCTACGGACAGGGGGCGACCCCCCCTACTACGAGCAGTACTTC.

This clone appeared once. The chain uses TRBV19 and TRBJ1-1; D is unresolved. The V end was cut by 5 bases, the J end by 8 bases, with 9 bases between. The CDR3 is made up of 11 amino acids. Germline V gene sequence: CDR1 LNHDA, CDR2 SQIVND (reference sequence). The DNA of the CDR3 is TGTGCCAGTAGTTCCGGGTTAGAAGCTTTCTTT. Translation gives CASSSGLEAFF.

This sequence joins TRBV6-5 and TRBJ2-5, with 10 bases that match TRBD1. The ends lost 5 bases at V and 3 bases at J; junction bases unmatched: 6. CDR1 and CDR2 from the germline V gene are MNHEY and SVGAGI. The length of the CDR3 is 15 residues. This CDR3 reads CASSTGQGSKETQYF. The CDR3 coding sequence is TGTGCCAGCAGTACGGGACAGGGGAGCAAAGAGACCCAGTACTTC.

The sample holds a few counts of this clone. The chain joins TRBV6-5 to TRBJ2-5; D may be TRBD2 (5 bases). The CDR3 sequence is 15 residues long. V lost 5 bases to trimming and J lost 4 bases, with 17 bases between them. From germline, CDR1 is MNHEY and CDR2 SVGAGI. In DNA form, the CDR3 reads TGTGCCAGCAGTCTAATGGGAGCTACCGGAGAGACCCAGTACTTC. Encoded protein: CASSLMGATGETQYF.

CDR3 residues: CASNRDAQETQYF. The CDR3 DNA sequence: TGTGCCAGCAACAGGGATGCCCAAGAGACCCAGTACTTC. The rearrangement links TRBV2 to TRBJ2-5, with D perhaps matching TRBD1 (6 bases). V lost 7 bases, J lost 1 base, and 10 bases lay in between. The CDR3 is 13 residues long. Germline-derived CDR1 and CDR2 are SNHLY and FYNNEI.

The gene calls are TRBV12-2 and TRBJ1-4; the table's D call TRBD1 went unverified against the DNA. TRBV12-2 is listed as a pseudogene. CDR3 length: 17 amino acids. The CDR3 nucleotides are TGTGCAAGTCGCCCGAGGGCGGCGGACAGGACTGATGAAAAACTGTTTTTT. Protein: CASRPRAADRTDEKLFF.

This sequence joins TRBV10-3 and TRBJ2-1; 8 nucleotides agree with TRBD2. The CDR3 contains 13 residues. Germline V lookup: CDR1 ENHRY, CDR2 SYGVKD. The V gene end was trimmed by 9 bases and the J gene end by 0 bases; junction bases not matched to a gene: 1. The CDR3 sequence: CAISGASYNEQFF. CDR3 nucleotides: TGTGCCATTAGCGGGGCCTCCTACAATGAGCAGTTCTTC.

The CDR3 region has the DNA TGCGCCAGCAGCCAAGGACAGGGGTATGAAAAACTGTTTTTT. Translating it yields CASSQGQGYEKLFF. The rearrangement uses TRBV4-1 and TRBJ1-4, with 8 bases lining up with TRBD1. Trimming removed 1 base from V and 6 bases from J; junction bases left unmatched: 1. CDR3 length: 14 amino acids. The germline gives CDR1 MGHRA, CDR2 YSYEKL.

J is TRBJ2-3 and V is TRBV5-1, with TRBD2 matching 8 bases. Germline values: CDR1 SGHRS, CDR2 YFSETQ. The V and J ends lost 0 bases and 2 bases, in that order; junction bases with no gene match: 5. This CDR3 comprises 16 residues. The CDR3 protein is CASSLESRGVTDTQYF. The CDR3, as DNA: TGCGCCAGCAGCTTGGAGTCGCGGGGGGTCACAGATACGCAGTATTTT.

The CDR3 DNA is TGCGCCAGCAGCCAAGTGCGAGGAGGGGGCAAAAATCAGCCCCAGCATTTT. This sequence encodes CASSQVRGGGKNQPQHF. The chain joins TRBV4-1 to TRBJ1-5; TRBD1 matches 7 bases. The J segment lost 4 bases and the V segment lost 1 base, leaving 10 bases of the junction unmatched. CDR3 length: 17 residues. Germline V lookup: CDR1 MGHRA, CDR2 YSYEKL.

This clone was counted a single time. V usage is TRBV18 and J usage is TRBJ1-6, with a weak D call TRBD1 (5 bases). V gave up 2 bases and J gave up 7 bases, with 18 bases separating them. Germline V gene data show CDR1 as KGHSH and CDR2 as LQKENI. The CDR3 contains 17 residues. This chain's CDR3 is CASSPLGGLGPNSPLHF. CDR3 bases: TGTGCCAGCTCACCATTGGGGGGATTGGGGCCAAATTCACCCCTCCACTTT. The whole variable domain, remainder taken from reference TRBV18 and TRBJ1-6, is NAGVMQNPRHLVRRRGQEARLRCSPMKGHSHVYWYRQLPEEGLKFMVYLQKENIIDESGMPKERFSAEFPKEGPSILRIQQVVRGDSAAYFCASSPLGGLGPNSPLHFGNGTRLTVT.

The V call is TRBV5-6, the J call TRBJ2-5; possibly TRBD1 for D (5 bases). Trimming pared 0 bases from V and 6 bases from J, leaving 18 bases between. Germline values: CDR1 SGHDT, CDR2 YYEEEE. The CDR3 covers 16 residues. DNA of the CDR3: TGTGCCAGCAGCTTGGCCGGACACCGACCAATGAAGACCCAGTACTTC. It yields the protein CASSLAGHRPMKTQYF.